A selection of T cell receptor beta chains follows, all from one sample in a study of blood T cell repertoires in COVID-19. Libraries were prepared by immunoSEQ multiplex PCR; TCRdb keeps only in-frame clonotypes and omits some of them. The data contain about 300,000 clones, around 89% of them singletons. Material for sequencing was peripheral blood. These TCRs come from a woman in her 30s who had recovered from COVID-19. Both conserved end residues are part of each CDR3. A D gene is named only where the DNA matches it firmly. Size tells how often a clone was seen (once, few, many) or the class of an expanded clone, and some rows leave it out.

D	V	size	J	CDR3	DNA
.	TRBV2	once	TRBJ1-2	CASSEVVTGSYGYTF	TGTGCCAGCAGTGAAGTGGTCACAGGGAGCTATGGCTACACCTTC
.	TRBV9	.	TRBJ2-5	CASSVGPGKTQYF	TGTGCCAGCAGCGTAGGACCAGGGAAGACCCAGTACTTC
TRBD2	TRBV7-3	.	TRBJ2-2	CASSPYGLAGENTGELFF	TGTGCCAGCAGCCCCTACGGACTAGCGGGGGAGAACACCGGGGAGCTGTTTTTT
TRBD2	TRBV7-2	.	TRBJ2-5	CASSSRGGARRETQYF	TGTGCCAGCAGCTCCCGGGGGGGCGCTAGACGAGAGACCCAGTACTTC
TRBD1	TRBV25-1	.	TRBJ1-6	CASSEGQADRSPLHF	TGTGCCAGCAGTGAAGGACAGGCCGACCGGTCACCCCTCCACTTT
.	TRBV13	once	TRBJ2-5	CASSLPGQETQYF	TGTGCCAGCAGCTTACCAGGTCAAGAGACCCAGTACTTC
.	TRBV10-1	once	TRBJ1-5	CASSEGPGHLSNQPQHF	TGCGCCAGCAGTGAAGGGCCAGGACATTTGAGCAATCAGCCCCAGCATTTT
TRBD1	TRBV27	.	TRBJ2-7	CASSPAGTGTTYEQYF	TGTGCCAGCAGTCCGGCCGGGACAGGGACTACCTACGAGCAGTACTTC
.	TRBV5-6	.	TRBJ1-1	CASSLVTALLNTEAFF	TGTGCCAGCAGCTTAGTGACTGCCCTTTTGAACACTGAAGCTTTCTTT
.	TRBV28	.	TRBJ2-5	CASTYAGEGETQYF	TGTGCCAGCACCTATGCCGGGGAAGGAGAGACCCAGTACTTC
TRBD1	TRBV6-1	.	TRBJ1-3	CASSDRDRGLPIYF	TGTGCCAGCAGTGACCGGGACAGGGGTCTCCCCATATATTTT
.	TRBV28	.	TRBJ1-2	CASSLEGLGYGYTF	TGTGCCAGCAGTTTGGAGGGTTTGGGCTATGGCTACACCTTC
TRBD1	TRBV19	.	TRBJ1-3	CASNDRAISGNTIYF	TGTGCCAGTAACGACAGGGCCATCTCTGGAAACACCATATATTTT
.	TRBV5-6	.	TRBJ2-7	CASSLRLGGEQYF	TGTGCCAGCAGCTTGAGGTTAGGCGGGGAGCAGTACTTC
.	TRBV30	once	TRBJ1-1	CAWSVPGGTEAFF	TGTGCCTGGAGTGTCCCGGGGGGCACTGAAGCTTTCTTT